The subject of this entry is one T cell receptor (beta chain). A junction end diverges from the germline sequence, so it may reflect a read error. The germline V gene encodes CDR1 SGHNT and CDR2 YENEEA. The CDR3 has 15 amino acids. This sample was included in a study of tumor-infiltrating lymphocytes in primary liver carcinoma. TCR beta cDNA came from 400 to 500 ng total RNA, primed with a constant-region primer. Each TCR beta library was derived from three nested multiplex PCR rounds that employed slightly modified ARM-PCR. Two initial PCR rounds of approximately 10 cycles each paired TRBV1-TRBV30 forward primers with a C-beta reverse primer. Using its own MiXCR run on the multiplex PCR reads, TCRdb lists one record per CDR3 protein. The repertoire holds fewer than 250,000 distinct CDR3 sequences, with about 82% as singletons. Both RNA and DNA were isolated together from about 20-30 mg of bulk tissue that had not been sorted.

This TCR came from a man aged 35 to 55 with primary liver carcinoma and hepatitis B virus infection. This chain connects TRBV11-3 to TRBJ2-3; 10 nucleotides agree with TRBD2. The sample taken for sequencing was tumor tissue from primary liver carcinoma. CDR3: CASSFSGRRTDMLYF. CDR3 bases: TGTGCCAGCAGCTTTAGCGGGAGGCGGACAGATATGCTGTACTTT.